This T cell receptor (beta chain) was obtained from a study of T-cell reconstitution after alpha-beta-depleted transplantation in children listed by TCRdb under 2016. Describing the broader study: T-cell immune reconstitution after TCRalphabeta/CD19-depleted allogeneic hematopoietic cell transplantation in children was quantitatively tracked in the study by means of TCR repertoire profiling.

Sample treatment or condition, as interpreted from the label and publication: allogeneic hematopoietic cell transplantation with graft depleted of TCRalphabeta T cells and CD19 B cells. TCRalphabeta/CD19-depleted allogeneic hematopoietic cell grafts were given to the transplant recipients, all of whom were children. Relative to germline, V is 3 bases shorter and J is 4 bases shorter, with 12 bases between their ends. Looking up the germline V gene yields CDR1 ENHRY and CDR2 SYGVKD. The CDR3 numbers 14 residues from cysteine through phenylalanine. Of the read, only the CDR3 DNA is kept; its 42 bases are in frame from base 1. The full study reports these points: In some patients, high TCRbeta diversity at day 60 was attributed to recipient T cells and intrathymic progenitors that had survived conditioning. Over subsequent months, a decline in hyperexpanded clone frequencies was noted, and after one year, T-cell counts and TCRbeta diversity were mostly ascribed to newly produced T cells. The apparently early recovery of alphabetaT-cell counts about two months after transplant reportedly depended on only several hundred rapidly expanded clones that came from non-depleted graft cells.

Libraries came from PCR. The listed sequencing device is Illumina HiSeq 2500. To normalize quantification of the TCRbeta repertoire, the TCR libraries were built with molecular barcoding that relied on unique molecular identifiers. TCRdb applied fastp at Q25 and MiXCR to the public reads, then kept only in-frame beta chains. CDR3 protein duplicates are merged, each entry listing the most common genes and DNA. Present in this sample are about 300,000 distinct CDR3 sequences, roughly a tenth of which were seen just once. 7.5% of the sample belongs to the ten largest clones. This clonotype was observed many times. The antigen it binds to is not known. There are no base qualities to consult, and no much larger clone falls within one base.

Recombination linked TRBV10-3 to TRBJ1-2; too little of a D gene remains to name it. The source was PBMCs, collected before TCRalphabeta/CD19-depleted stem cell transplant. The sequence was obtained from a boy less than two years old with acute myeloid leukemia, due to receive a stem cell transplant. CDR3 reads: CAISDRREGYGYTF. In nucleotides, the sequence is TGTGCCATCAGTGACAGGAGGGAAGGCTATGGCTACACCTTC.